Below are 16 T cell receptor beta chains sequenced from a single sample in a study of OX40 agonist ivuxolimab in advanced cancers. The data were produced by immunoSEQ multiplex PCR, yet TCRdb's version contains in-frame clones alone and is incomplete. The data show roughly 40,000 clones, 75% to 90% seen once. The sample consisted of CD4+ or CD8+ T cells sorted from blood, taken in a trial of the OX40 agonist ivuxolimab. The receptor set was obtained from an adult with an advanced solid tumor such as melanoma, head and neck, liver or kidney cancer.

The J gene is TRBJ1-3, the V gene TRBV6-1; no reliable D call. V lost 5 bases, J lost 0 bases, and 8 bases lay in between. The CDR3 consists of 14 residues. Per the germline V gene, CDR1 is MNHNS and CDR2 is SASEGT. The CDR3 reads CASSRRGSGNTIYF. The CDR3 DNA follows: TGTGCCAGCAGTCGACGGGGCTCTGGAAACACCATATATTTT.

The V and J genes are TRBV7-9 and TRBJ2-1; 11 nucleotides line up with TRBD1. V gave up 5 bases and J gave up 9 bases; unmatched junction bases: 9. Per the germline V gene, CDR1 is SEHNR and CDR2 is FQNEAQ (reference sequence). The CDR3 is 15 residues long. The CDR3 spells CASSTRTGGWGEQFF. The CDR3 DNA is TGTGCCAGCAGCACGCGGACAGGGGGCTGGGGTGAGCAGTTCTTC. Based on the CDR3 plus reference TRBV7-9 and TRBJ2-1, the full variable domain is DTGVSQNPRHKITKRGQNVTFRCDPISEHNRLYWYRQTLGQGPEFLTYFQNEAQLEKSRLLSDRFSAERPKGSFSTLEIQRTEQGDSAMYLCASSTRTGGWGEQFFGPGTRLTVL.

The chain carries TRBV6-1 and TRBJ2-5; D is undetermined. The CDR3 length is 13 residues. Looked up from germline, CDR1 is MNHNS and CDR2 is SASEGT. Trimming left V 3 bases short and J 5 bases short, with 10 bases between. The CDR3 region has the DNA TGTGCCAGCAGTGATGTCCAACGGGAGACCCAGTACTTC. Translating gives CASSDVQRETQYF.

The chain couples TRBV18 to TRBJ2-5; 7 nucleotides agree with TRBD1. CDR3 length: 16 amino acids. After removal of 2 bases from V and 2 bases from J, the junction contained 8 bases not matched to a gene. The germline V gene encodes CDR1 KGHSH and CDR2 LQKENI. In DNA form, the CDR3 reads TGTGCCAGCTCACCATTAGGACCAGGGGGACAAGAGACCCAGTACTTC. It translates to CASSPLGPGGQETQYF.

This clone was counted a single time. J is TRBJ1-6 and V is TRBV7-9; D uncertain. Trimming cost V 6 bases and J 10 bases, with 10 bases left between them. CDR3 length: 12 amino acids. Germline V gene lookup returns CDR1 SEHNR and CDR2 FQNEAQ (reference sequence). The CDR3 sequence: CASRLEVSPLHF. CDR3 nucleotides: TGTGCCAGCAGACTAGAGGTCTCACCCCTCCACTTT.

This clone has only one observation. The chain combines TRBV19 with TRBJ2-7; 7 bases map to TRBD2. Per the germline V gene, CDR1 is LNHDA and CDR2 is SQIVND (reference sequence). J was trimmed by 0 bases and V by 6 bases; bases with no gene match: 5. The CDR3 is 14 residues long. CDR3 protein: CASRASGVSYEQYF. Written as DNA, the CDR3 is TGTGCCAGTAGGGCTAGCGGAGTCTCCTACGAGCAGTACTTC.

This clone was seen a single time. The chain uses TRBV21-1 and TRBJ2-3; the table's D gene call, TRBD2, was not cross checked with the DNA. TRBV21-1 is designated a pseudogene. This CDR3 is 23 amino acids long. CDR3 sequence reads: CASSKIGFRRKPLGSLRTDTQYF. CDR3 bases: TGTGCCAGCAGCAAAATTGGGTTTCGGAGAAAACCTCTAGGCTCCCTACGCACAGATACGCAGTATTTT.

The chain recombines TRBV4-1 with TRBJ2-2; 11 bases line up with TRBD2. After removal of 1 base from V and 6 bases from J, the junction contained 10 bases not matched to a gene. The CDR3 spans 18 residues. Germline values: CDR1 MGHRA, CDR2 YSYEKL. CDR3 residues: CASSQGLAGIMGAGELFF. As DNA, the CDR3 is TGCGCCAGCAGCCAAGGACTAGCGGGAATCATGGGCGCCGGGGAGCTGTTTTTT.

The chain recombines TRBV21-1 with TRBJ1-5; the D call of TRBD1 is as the table states it, not checked on the DNA. TRBV21-1 counts as a pseudogene. The CDR3 extends over 18 amino acids. The CDR3 coding sequence is TGTGCCAGCAGCGCCCCGAGATTGGACAGGATTAGAGGTCAGCCCCAGCATTTT. This codes for CASSAPRLDRIRGQPQHF.

The chain combines TRBV28 with TRBJ1-5; D gene unclear. The CDR3 has 13 amino acids. Germline V gene data show CDR1 as MDHEN and CDR2 as SYDVKM. Trimming pared 2 bases from V and 2 bases from J, leaving 4 bases between. The CDR3 loop is CASSLVGNQPQHF. The CDR3, as DNA: TGTGCCAGCAGTTTAGTAGGCAATCAGCCCCAGCATTTT.

The chain recombines TRBV4-3 with TRBJ2-3, with TRBD2 matching over 8 bases. In germline, CDR1 is LGHNA, CDR2 YSLEER. The ends lost 0 bases at V and 1 base at J; junction bases unmatched: 6. This CDR3 is built from 17 residues. The CDR3 nucleotides read TGCGCCAGCAGCCAAGATCCAGGAGCGGGGGGCACAGATACGCAGTATTTT. It is translated as CASSQDPGAGGTDTQYF.

The chain combines TRBV27 with TRBJ1-5, with D hard to call. Per the germline V gene, CDR1 is MNHEY and CDR2 is SMNVEV (reference sequence). V was clipped by 6 bases and J by 5 bases, with 11 bases between them. CDR3 length: 13 amino acids. As DNA, the CDR3 is TGTGCCAGCAGGGCGGGTTGGGATCAGCCCCAGCATTTT. Translation gives CASRAGWDQPQHF.

The chain joins TRBV14 to TRBJ2-3; TRBD2 aligns across 7 bases. The CDR3 consists of 14 residues. The junction had 2 bases not matched to a gene; V was cut back by 1 base and J by 4 bases. Germline CDR1 SGHDN, CDR2 FVKESK. The chain's CDR3 is CASSQASGADTQYF. The CDR3, as DNA: TGTGCCAGCAGCCAAGCTAGCGGTGCAGATACGCAGTATTTT.

The CDR3 is CASSQSTDTQYF. In nucleotides, the CDR3 is TGTGCCAGCAGCCAAAGCACAGATACGCAGTATTTT. This sequence joins TRBV16 and TRBJ2-3; the D is unclear. Germline loops: CDR1 KGHSY, CDR2 FQNENV. This CDR3 region has 12 residues. V shed 2 bases and J shed 0 bases, with 0 bases lying between them.

This clone was found a few times. The sample holds other DNA sequences that translate to the same CDR3. CDR3: CASSAGTVSYEQYF. DNA of the CDR3: TGTGCCAGCAGCGCAGGGACGGTCTCCTACGAGCAGTACTTC. This rearrangement joins TRBV5-6 to TRBJ2-7; D is perhaps TRBD1 or TRBD2 (5 bases each). CDR1 SGHDT and CDR2 YYEEEE come from the germline V gene. V lost 4 bases, J lost 0 bases, and 11 bases lay in between. The CDR3 spans 14 residues.

V is TRBV6-5 and J is TRBJ2-3; 7 bases align to TRBD1. This CDR3 spans 14 amino acids. CDR1 and CDR2 from the germline V gene are MNHEY and SVGAGI. V shed 7 bases, J shed 0 bases, and the junction held 4 bases outside the gene matches. The CDR3 region is CASTPGQSTDTQYF. CDR3 sequence (DNA): TGTGCCAGCACCCCGGGACAGAGCACAGATACGCAGTATTTT.